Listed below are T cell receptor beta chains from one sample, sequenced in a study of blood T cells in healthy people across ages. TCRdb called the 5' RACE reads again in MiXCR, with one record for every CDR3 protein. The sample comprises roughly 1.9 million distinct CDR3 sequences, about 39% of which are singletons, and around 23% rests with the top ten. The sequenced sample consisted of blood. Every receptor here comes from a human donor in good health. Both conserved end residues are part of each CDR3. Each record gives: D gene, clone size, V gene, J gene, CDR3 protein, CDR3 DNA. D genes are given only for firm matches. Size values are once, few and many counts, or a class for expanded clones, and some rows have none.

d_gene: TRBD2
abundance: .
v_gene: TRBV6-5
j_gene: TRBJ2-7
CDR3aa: CASSRGGGRPKRPQYF
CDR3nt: TGTGCCAGCAGTCGGGGCGGGGGGCGACCAAAGAGACCCCAGTACTTC

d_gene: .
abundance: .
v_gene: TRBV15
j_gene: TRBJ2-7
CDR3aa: CATSRDKYRVDEQYF
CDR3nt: TGTGCCACCAGCAGAGATAAGTACCGGGTCGACGAGCAGTACTTC

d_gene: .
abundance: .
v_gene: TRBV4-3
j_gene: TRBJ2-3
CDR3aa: CASSQAGFGTQYF
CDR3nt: TGCGCCAGCAGCCAAGCAGGGTTCGGGACGCAGTATTTT

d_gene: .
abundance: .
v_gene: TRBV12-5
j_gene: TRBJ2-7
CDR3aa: CASGAETNYEQYF
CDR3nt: TGTGCTAGTGGTGCGGAGACGAACTACGAGCAGTACTTC

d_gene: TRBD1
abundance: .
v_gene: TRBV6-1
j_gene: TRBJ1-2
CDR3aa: CASSDGTGTSNYGYTF
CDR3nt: TGTGCCAGCAGCGACGGGACAGGAACATCTAACTATGGCTACACCTTC

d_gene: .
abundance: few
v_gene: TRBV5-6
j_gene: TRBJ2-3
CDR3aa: CASSLLLTGEGDTQYF
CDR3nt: TGTGCCAGCAGCTTGCTGTTGACAGGGGAGGGAGATACGCAGTATTTT

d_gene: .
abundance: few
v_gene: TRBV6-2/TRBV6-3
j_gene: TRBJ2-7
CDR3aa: CASSYRSGTYYYEQYF
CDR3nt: TGTGCCAGCAGTTATCGGAGCGGGACATATTACTACGAGCAGTACTTC

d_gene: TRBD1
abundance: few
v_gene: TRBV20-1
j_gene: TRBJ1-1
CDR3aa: CSAPPTGANTEAFF
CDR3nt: TGCAGTGCTCCCCCCACAGGGGCTAACACTGAAGCTTTCTTT

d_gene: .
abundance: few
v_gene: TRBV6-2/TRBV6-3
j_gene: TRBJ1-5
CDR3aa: CASSYYPKMTAYSNQPQHF
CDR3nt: TGTGCCAGCAGTTATTATCCCAAAATGACGGCTTATAGCAATCAGCCCCAGCATTTT

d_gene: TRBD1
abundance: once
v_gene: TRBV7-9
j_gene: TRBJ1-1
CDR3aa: CASSHRRGGGFTEAFF
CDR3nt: TGTGCCAGCAGCCACCGGCGAGGGGGCGGTTTTACTGAAGCTTTCTTT

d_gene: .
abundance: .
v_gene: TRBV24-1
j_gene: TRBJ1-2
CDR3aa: CATSDLTGGYTF
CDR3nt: TGTGCCACCAGTGATTTAACGGGAGGCTACACCTTC

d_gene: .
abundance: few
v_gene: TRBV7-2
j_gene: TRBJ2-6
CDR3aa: CASTLFPSGANVLTF
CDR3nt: TGTGCCAGCACCCTATTCCCGTCCGGGGCCAACGTCCTGACTTTC

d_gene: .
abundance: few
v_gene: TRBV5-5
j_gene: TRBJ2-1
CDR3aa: CASTQSGGGLVDNEQFF
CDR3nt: TGTGCCAGCACACAATCGGGTGGGGGTTTGGTGGACAATGAGCAGTTCTTC

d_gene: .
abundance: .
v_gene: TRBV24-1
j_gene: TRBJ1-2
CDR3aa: CATRAAGVYGYTF
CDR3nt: TGTGCCACCAGGGCGGCTGGGGTCTATGGCTACACCTTC

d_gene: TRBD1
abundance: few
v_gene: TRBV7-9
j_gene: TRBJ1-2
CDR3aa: CASSFGTAQGAYGYTF
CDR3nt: TGTGCCAGCAGCTTCGGGACAGCCCAGGGGGCCTATGGCTACACCTTC

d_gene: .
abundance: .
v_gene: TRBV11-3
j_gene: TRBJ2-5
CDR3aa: CASSLSPGDGETQYF
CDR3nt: TGTGCCAGCAGCCTAAGCCCGGGCGACGGAGAGACCCAGTACTTC

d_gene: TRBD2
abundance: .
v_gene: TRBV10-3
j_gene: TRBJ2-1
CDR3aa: CAISEFLSGGARNGQFF
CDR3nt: TGTGCCATCAGTGAGTTTCTTAGCGGGGGGGCCAGGAATGGGCAGTTCTTC

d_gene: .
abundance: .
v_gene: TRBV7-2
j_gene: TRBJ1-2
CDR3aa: CASSLAEASGYGYTF
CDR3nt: TGTGCCAGCAGCTTAGCGGAGGCGTCAGGGTATGGCTACACCTTC

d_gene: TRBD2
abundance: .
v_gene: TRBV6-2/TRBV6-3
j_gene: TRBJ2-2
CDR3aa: CASSLNPSGVIGELFF
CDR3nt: TGTGCCAGCAGTCTGAATCCTAGCGGGGTTATCGGGGAGCTGTTTTTT

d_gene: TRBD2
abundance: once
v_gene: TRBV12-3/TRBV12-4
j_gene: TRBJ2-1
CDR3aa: CASQRGGYNEQFF
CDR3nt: TGTGCCAGCCAGCGGGGGGGGTACAATGAGCAGTTCTTC

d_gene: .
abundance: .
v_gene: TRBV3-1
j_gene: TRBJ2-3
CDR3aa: CASSQAGNTDTQYF
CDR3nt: TGTGCCAGCAGCCAGGCGGGGAACACAGATACGCAGTATTTT

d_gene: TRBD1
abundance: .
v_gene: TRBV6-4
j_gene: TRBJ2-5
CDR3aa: CVSSRDRGPGETQYF
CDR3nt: TGTGTCAGCAGTCGGGACAGGGGGCCGGGAGAGACCCAGTACTTC

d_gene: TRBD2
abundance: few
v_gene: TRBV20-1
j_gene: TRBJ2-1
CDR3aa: CSARVGRGIYNEQFF
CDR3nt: TGCAGTGCTAGAGTCGGGCGGGGGATTTACAATGAGCAGTTCTTC